This T cell receptor (beta chain) was captured by sequencing in a study of blood T cell repertoires in COVID-19. Study overall: Sample material is recorded as cDNA or gDNA derived from T cells, B-cell-depleted T cells, or PBMCs.

CDR3 size: 19 residues. CDR1 and CDR2 (germline): LGHNA, YNFKEQ. V lost 2 bases, J lost 0 bases, and 9 bases stayed unmatched. Produced via immunoSEQ multiplex PCR; TCRdb's table is partial and in-frame only. The sample holds about 89,000 clones; around 72% are singletons and the top ten take under 15%. Source material: peripheral blood. The sequence came from a woman of 80 years or more with acute or convalescent COVID-19. This rearrangement joins TRBV4-2 to TRBJ2-1, with TRBD2 matching over 11 bases. The CDR3 DNA is TGTGCCAGCAGCCAATTAGCGGGGGGGGGCCAATACTCCTACAATGAGCAGTTCTTC. The encoded protein is CASSQLAGGGQYSYNEQFF.